The source of this T cell receptor (beta chain) is a study of regulatory T cells in long-lasting Graves disease. Study results and caveats: Between persistent patients, 2,500 to 3,500 public clonotypes were shared, exceeding the approximately 990 shared between new patients. Persistent Graves' patients showed a TCR diversity that was lower than that of newly diagnosed ones.

Construction of the TCR beta libraries employed iRepertoire HTBI primers in conjunction with Arm-PCR of CDR3 regions. A single record per CDR3 protein comes from TCRdb applying MiXCR to the multiplex PCR reads. The sample shows about 220,000 distinct CDR3 sequences, roughly 20% of them seen only once. This clonotype was observed at least ten times. The antigen is unknown. Time point described: newly diagnosed GD, antithyroid drugs for less than 3 months. The TCR library was made from RNA that had been extracted from PBMCs in TRIzol. In germline, CDR1 is LNHDA, CDR2 SQIVND (reference sequence). V gave up 5 bases and J gave up 0 bases; unmatched junction bases: 2. This CDR3 spans 14 amino acids. This same sample was also part of a study on T cells in Graves' hyperthyroidism and ophthalmopathy.

The chain links TRBV19 to TRBJ2-7; 9 positions agree with TRBD2. This sequence was found in a woman in her thirties with Graves disease. The sequenced sample was peripheral blood mononuclear cells (PBMCs), obtained at new diagnosis, from a patient treated with antithyroid drugs. This CDR3 is CASSGLANSYEQYF. The CDR3 DNA reads as TGTGCCAGTAGTGGACTAGCGAACTCCTACGAGCAGTACTTC. Together with reference TRBV19 and TRBJ2-7, the CDR3 gives the full variable domain: DGGITQSPKYLFRKEGQNVTLSCEQNLNHDAMYWYRQDPGQGLRLIYYSQIVNDFQKGDIAEGYSVSREKKESFPLTVTSAQKNPTAFYLCASSGLANSYEQYFGPGTRLTVT.